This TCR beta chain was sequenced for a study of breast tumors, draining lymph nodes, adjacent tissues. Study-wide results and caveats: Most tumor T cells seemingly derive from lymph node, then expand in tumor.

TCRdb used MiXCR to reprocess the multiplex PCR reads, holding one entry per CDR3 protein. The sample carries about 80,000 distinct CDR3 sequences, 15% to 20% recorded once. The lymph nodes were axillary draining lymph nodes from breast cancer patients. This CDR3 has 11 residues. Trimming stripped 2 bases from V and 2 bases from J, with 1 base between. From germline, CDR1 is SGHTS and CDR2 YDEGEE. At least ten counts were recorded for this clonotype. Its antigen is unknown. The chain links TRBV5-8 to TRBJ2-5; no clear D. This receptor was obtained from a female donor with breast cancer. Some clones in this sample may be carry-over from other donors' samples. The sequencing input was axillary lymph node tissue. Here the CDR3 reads CASSLQETQYF. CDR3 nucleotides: TGTGCCAGCAGCTTACAAGAGACCCAGTACTTC.